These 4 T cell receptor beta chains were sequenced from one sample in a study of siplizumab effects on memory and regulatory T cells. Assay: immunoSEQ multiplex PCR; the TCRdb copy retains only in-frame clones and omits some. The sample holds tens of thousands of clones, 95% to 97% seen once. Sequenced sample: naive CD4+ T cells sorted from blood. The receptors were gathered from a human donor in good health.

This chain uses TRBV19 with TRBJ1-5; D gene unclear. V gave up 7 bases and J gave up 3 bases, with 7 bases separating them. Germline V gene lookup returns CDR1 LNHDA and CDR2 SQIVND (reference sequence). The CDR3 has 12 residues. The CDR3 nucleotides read TGTGCCAGTAACGATTACAATCAGCCCCAGCATTTT. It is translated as CASNDYNQPQHF.

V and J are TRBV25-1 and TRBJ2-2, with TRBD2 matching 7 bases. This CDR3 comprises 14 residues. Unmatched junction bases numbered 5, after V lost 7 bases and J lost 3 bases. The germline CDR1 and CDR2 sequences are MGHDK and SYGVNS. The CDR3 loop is CASNDGLDTGELFF. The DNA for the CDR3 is TGTGCCAGCAACGATGGACTAGACACCGGGGAGCTGTTTTTT.

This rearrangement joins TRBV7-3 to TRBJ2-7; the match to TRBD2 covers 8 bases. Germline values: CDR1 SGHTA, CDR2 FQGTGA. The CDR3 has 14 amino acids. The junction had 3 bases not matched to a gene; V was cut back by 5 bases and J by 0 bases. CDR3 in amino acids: CASSRGGSSYEQYF. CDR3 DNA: TGTGCCAGCAGCCGCGGGGGGAGCTCCTACGAGCAGTACTTC.

CDR3: CASSYIQTNTGELFF. The CDR3, as DNA: TGTGCCAGCAGTTACATCCAGACGAACACCGGGGAGCTGTTTTTT. V gene TRBV6-5 combines with J gene TRBJ2-2; the D is unclear. Germline V gives CDR1 MNHEY, CDR2 SVGAGI. The V end was cut by 2 bases, the J end by 0 bases, with 7 bases between. The CDR3 spans 15 residues.